The 14 T cell receptor beta chains below were found in one sample sequenced in a study of blood T cell repertoires in COVID-19. Clones were read by immunoSEQ multiplex PCR, and TCRdb kept only the in-frame ones, dropping some. The sample lists roughly 180,000 clones; about four fifths were seen once. Input material: peripheral blood. The receptors come from a woman aged 40 to 50 with COVID-19, enrolled during active disease.

V usage is TRBV9 and J usage is TRBJ2-2; 7 nucleotides align to TRBD2. Germline trimming cut 0 bases from V and 6 bases from J; bases unmatched to any gene: 8. The CDR3 is 16 amino acids. Germline CDR1 SGDLS, CDR2 YYNGEE. This chain's CDR3 is CASSVEALGGAGELFF. In DNA, the CDR3 is TGTGCCAGCAGCGTAGAAGCTCTGGGAGGGGCCGGGGAGCTGTTTTTT.

V gene TRBV18 combines with J gene TRBJ2-5, with 7 nucleotides matching TRBD1. CDR3 length equals 14 residues. CDR1 KGHSH and CDR2 LQKENI come from the germline V gene. V lost 6 bases, J lost 1 base, and 5 bases stayed unmatched. The CDR3 spells CASSVHRGQETQYF. Written as DNA, the CDR3 is TGTGCCAGCTCCGTCCACAGGGGCCAAGAGACCCAGTACTTC. The full variable domain, rest sourced from reference TRBV18 and TRBJ2-5, is NAGVMQNPRHLVRRRGQEARLRCSPMKGHSHVYWYRQLPEEGLKFMVYLQKENIIDESGMPKERFSAEFPKEGPSILRIQQVVRGDSAAYFCASSVHRGQETQYFGPGTRLLVL.

The chain joins TRBV15 to TRBJ2-1; no definite D call. Germline V gives CDR1 LNHNV, CDR2 YYDKDF (reference sequence). CDR3 size: 13 residues. Trimming left V 2 bases short and J 9 bases short, with 11 bases between. CDR3 in DNA: TGTGCCACCAGCAGACAGGATATCAGTGAGCAGTTCTTC. Its translation is CATSRQDISEQFF.

The chain has TRBV6-1 and TRBJ1-1; 9 nucleotides agree with TRBD1. Germline values: CDR1 MNHNS, CDR2 SASEGT. The J segment lost 5 bases and the V segment lost 3 bases, leaving 7 bases of the junction unmatched. The CDR3 has 15 amino acids. The CDR3 sequence is CASSDIQGARTEAFF. DNA for the CDR3: TGTGCCAGCAGTGACATACAGGGGGCGCGGACTGAAGCTTTCTTT.

The chain has TRBV6-5 and TRBJ2-2; 10 positions agree with TRBD2. This CDR3 comprises 16 residues. V trimming: 4 bases; J trimming: 6 bases; junction bases outside the gene matches: 8. From germline, CDR1 is MNHEY and CDR2 SVGAGI. In nucleotides, the CDR3 is TGTGCCAGCAGTTCCTTAGCGGGGGGATTTGCCGGGGAGCTGTTTTTT. Translating it yields CASSSLAGGFAGELFF.

The chain carries TRBV14 and TRBJ1-2; perhaps TRBD1 as D (5 bases). The germline V gene encodes CDR1 SGHDN and CDR2 FVKESK. This CDR3 is built from 12 residues. V was shortened by 6 bases and J by 5 bases, with 10 bases between the two germline ends. In nucleotides, the CDR3 is TGTGCCAGCAGTCCAAAGGGGTATGGCTACACCTTC. Translating gives CASSPKGYGYTF.

The chain is built from TRBV19 and TRBJ2-3, with TRBD2 matching over 7 bases. The germline V gene has CDR1 LNHDA and CDR2 SQIVND (reference sequence). The V and J ends lost 6 bases and 2 bases, in that order; junction bases with no gene match: 5. The CDR3 totals 14 residues. The CDR3 region is CASRWGLFTDTQYF. The CDR3 DNA follows: TGTGCCAGTAGGTGGGGACTATTCACAGATACGCAGTATTTT.

The chain combines TRBV3-1 (or the pseudogene TRBV3-2) with TRBJ1-2, with a tentative D call TRBD1 (5 bases). With 4 bases removed from V and 2 bases from J, the gap between germline ends came to 14 bases. The CDR3 consists of 15 residues. Per germline, CDR1 LGHDT and CDR2 YNNKEL (reference sequence). CDR3 protein: CASSRGAQSNYGYTF. The CDR3 DNA is TGTGCCAGCAGCCGCGGGGCACAAAGCAACTATGGCTACACCTTC.

The CDR3 sequence: CASSSPVGTEAFF. CDR3 DNA: TGTGCCAGCAGCTCCCCGGTCGGCACTGAAGCTTTCTTT. The chain employs TRBV7-8 and TRBJ1-1; D uncertain. This CDR3 is built from 13 residues. The germline V gene has CDR1 SGHVS and CDR2 FQNEAQ. V was trimmed by 4 bases and J by 4 bases, leaving 10 bases between them.

The V gene is TRBV29-1, the J gene TRBJ2-2; 10 bases map to TRBD2. Germline CDR1 reads SQVTM; CDR2 reads ANQGSEA. Unmatched junction bases numbered 0, after V lost 7 bases and J lost 1 base. The CDR3 is made up of 13 amino acids. The CDR3 sequence is CSGTSGNTGELFF. The DNA of the CDR3 is TGCAGCGGGACTAGCGGGAACACCGGGGAGCTGTTTTTT.

The chain is built from TRBV30 and TRBJ1-4, with D hard to call. CDR1 and CDR2 (germline): GTSNPN, SVGIG (reference sequence). The CDR3 extends over 13 amino acids. Between the trimmed V and J ends, which lost 2 bases and 4 bases, there was a span of 8 bases. CDR3 region: CAWSTGINEKLFF. The DNA for the CDR3 is TGTGCCTGGAGTACGGGTATTAATGAAAAACTGTTTTTT.

The rearrangement uses TRBV29-1 and TRBJ2-5, with TRBD2 as a possible D gene (7 bases). V was shortened by 6 bases and J by 7 bases, with 15 bases between the two germline ends. CDR1 is SQVTM and CDR2 is ANQGSEA in the germline V gene. The CDR3 is 12 residues long. CDR3 sequence reads: CSVGGLFGTQYF. The CDR3 bases are TGCAGCGTGGGGGGGCTATTCGGGACCCAGTACTTC.

On this clone itself: The junction and the germline gene differ at one end; a read error may be behind it. This sequence joins TRBV19 and TRBJ2-5; 7 bases agree with TRBD2. This CDR3 is 15 amino acids long. Germline V gene sequence: CDR1 LNHDA, CDR2 SQIVND (reference sequence). This CDR3 reads CASSINGGSQGTQYF. CDR3 nucleotide sequence: TGTGCCAGTAGTATTAACGGGGGGTCCCAAGGGACCCAGTACTTC.

V and J are TRBV6-6 and TRBJ1-2, with TRBD1 matching over 9 bases. The CDR3 length is 14 residues. Germline V lookup: CDR1 MNHNY, CDR2 SVGAGI (reference sequence). The V segment lost 4 bases and the J segment 4 bases; nucleotides outside the gene matches: 4. CDR3 DNA: TGTGCCAGCAGTTTACAGGGGGCCAGCTATGGCTACACCTTC. Encoded protein: CASSLQGASYGYTF.